The 20 T cell receptor beta chains in this list originate from one sample, sequenced in a study of T-cell memory formation after mild COVID-19. TCRdb reanalysed the 5' RACE reads using MiXCR and keeps one entry per CDR3 protein. In the table there are roughly 510,000 distinct CDR3 sequences, roughly 17% of which are singletons. Sequenced material: PBMCs or a T cell subset sorted from them (not recorded which). The receptors were sampled from an adult woman who had mild COVID-19 (a few samples of this study predate the infection). Cell type and time point are not known.

The chain is built from TRBV20-1 and TRBJ2-3; 7 bases fit TRBD1. The germline CDR1 and CDR2 sequences are DFQATT and SNEGSKA (reference sequence). This CDR3 is 13 amino acids long. V gave up 4 bases and J gave up 4 bases; unmatched junction bases: 5. DNA for the CDR3: TGCAGTGCTAAAAGACAGGGCCCAGATACGCAGTATTTT. It specifies CSAKRQGPDTQYF.

This clonotype was observed at least ten times. The V call is TRBV5-5, the J call TRBJ2-3; D is perhaps TRBD2 (6 bases). V was clipped by 3 bases and J by 2 bases, with 13 bases between them. The germline gives CDR1 SGHKS, CDR2 YYEKEE (reference sequence). The CDR3 is 15 amino acids. CDR3 amino acids: CASSWDWLSTDTQYF. CDR3 DNA sequence: TGTGCCAGCAGCTGGGACTGGCTTTCCACAGATACGCAGTATTTT.

This clonotype was detected a few times. The V and J genes are TRBV5-1 and TRBJ2-2; D is tentatively TRBD1 or TRBD2 (5 bases each). Germline V gives CDR1 SGHRS, CDR2 YFSETQ. V was trimmed by 0 bases and J by 5 bases, leaving 11 bases between them. The CDR3 runs 15 residues. The CDR3 loop is CASSLDAGRTGELFF. In DNA form, the CDR3 reads TGCGCCAGCAGCTTGGATGCAGGGAGAACCGGGGAGCTGTTTTTT. The whole variable domain, remainder taken from reference TRBV5-1 and TRBJ2-2, is KAGVTQTPRYLIKTRGQQVTLSCSPISGHRSVSWYQQTPGQGLQFLFEYFSETQRNKGNFPGRFSGRQFSNSRSEMNVSTLELGDSALYLCASSLDAGRTGELFFGEGSRLTVL.

A note on this clonotype: The junction departs from the called germline gene at one end, perhaps through a read error. The V and J genes are TRBV7-7 and TRBJ1-4, with unresolved D. CDR3 length: 15 residues. Germline CDR1 is SSHAT and CDR2 is FNYEAQ (reference sequence). The CDR3 DNA reads TGTGCTAGCAGCCGCTCGGGAAGTTCTAATGAAAAACTGTTTTTT. This encodes CASSRSGSSNEKLFF.

Only a few counts were recorded for this clonotype. The CDR3 region has the DNA TGTGCCTGGAGTTCCCCCGGTAGTGGAGATACGCAGTATTTT. The encoded protein is CAWSSPGSGDTQYF. The chain links TRBV30 to TRBJ2-3; D ambiguous. Germline assignment: CDR1 GTSNPN and CDR2 SVGIG (reference sequence). The CDR3 is made up of 14 amino acids. The germline V and J ends were trimmed by 2 bases and 5 bases, with 14 bases remaining between them.

The chain employs TRBV11-3 and TRBJ2-4, with D unclear. Trimming removed 2 bases from V and 5 bases from J, with 10 bases in between. The germline V gene encodes CDR1 SGHNT and CDR2 YENEEA. This CDR3 contains 14 residues. CDR3 DNA sequence: TGTGCCAGCAGCTTATGGCGCCGCGAAAACATTCAGTACTTC. Translating it yields CASSLWRRENIQYF.

In this sample, this clonotype turned up a few times. This rearrangement joins TRBV9 to TRBJ2-3; 7 bases are a match to TRBD2. The V gene end was trimmed by 4 bases and the J gene end by 0 bases; junction bases not matched to a gene: 5. Germline V gene lookup returns CDR1 SGDLS and CDR2 YYNGEE. The CDR3 consists of 15 residues. The CDR3 sequence is CASSPGTISTDTQYF. CDR3 coding DNA: TGTGCCAGCAGCCCTGGGACTATCAGCACAGATACGCAGTATTTT.

This clonotype was detected many times. V and J are TRBV11-2 and TRBJ2-7; no clear D. Trimming stripped 2 bases from V and 2 bases from J, with 7 bases between. The CDR3 is 13 residues long. The germline CDR1 and CDR2 sequences are SGHAT and FQNNGV. The CDR3 sequence: CASSLLHTYEQYF. Here the CDR3 DNA reads TGTGCCAGCAGCTTACTGCATACCTACGAGCAGTACTTC.

This clonotype was seen more than once but under ten times. CDR3 in DNA: TGTGCCAGCAGTCCACGACTGCTCCCTAAGCAGTACTTC. Its protein is CASSPRLLPKQYF. The chain links TRBV27 to TRBJ2-7; D uncertain. Trimming took off 5 bases at V and 8 bases at J, with 16 bases between the two ends. Germline V CDR1 and CDR2: MNHEY, SMNVEV (reference sequence). This CDR3 has 13 residues.

The chain recombines TRBV12-3 or TRBV12-4 with TRBJ2-7; D gene ambiguous. V gave up 6 bases and J gave up 0 bases, with 9 bases separating them. CDR3 length equals 13 residues. Written as DNA, the CDR3 is TGTGCCAGCAGGCCAGGTAGCTCCTACGAGCAGTACTTC. Residues: CASRPGSSYEQYF.

This clonotype showed up just a few times. The chain uses TRBV20-1 and TRBJ2-3; unclear D gene. There are 15 residues in the CDR3. Per the germline V gene, CDR1 is DFQATT and CDR2 is SNEGSKA (reference sequence). V dropped 3 bases and J dropped 4 bases, with 17 bases sitting between them. Here the CDR3 reads CSASSSPRFADTQYF. In nucleotides, the CDR3 is TGCAGTGCTAGCTCCAGCCCTAGGTTCGCAGATACGCAGTATTTT.

The chain employs TRBV6-1 and TRBJ1-3, with D possibly being TRBD1 (5 bases). The CDR3 has 16 amino acids. Germline assignment: CDR1 MNHNS and CDR2 SASEGT. V was shortened by 2 bases and J by 0 bases, with 11 bases between the two germline ends. The CDR3 sequence is CASSEMGRVSGNTIYF. The CDR3 coding sequence is TGTGCCAGCAGTGAAATGGGCAGGGTCTCTGGAAACACCATATATTTT.

A few counts support this clonotype. This chain uses TRBV6-1 with TRBJ1-4; 7 positions match TRBD1. This CDR3 is 16 amino acids long. From germline, CDR1 is MNHNS and CDR2 SASEGT. The V and J ends lost 1 base and 4 bases, in that order; junction bases with no gene match: 6. CDR3 bases: TGTGCCAGCAGTGAAGGCGGGACAGATTATAATGAAAAACTGTTTTTT. It codes for CASSEGGTDYNEKLFF.

This clonotype was seen repeatedly, ten times or more. V is TRBV29-1 and J is TRBJ2-1, with 14 bases matching TRBD2. Germline V CDR1 and CDR2: SQVTM, ANQGSEA. V lost 4 bases and J lost 8; bases outside the gene matches: 4. This CDR3 contains 14 residues. The CDR3 sequence: CSVGLAGGRDEQFF. CDR3 nucleotides: TGCAGCGTTGGACTAGCGGGAGGGAGGGATGAGCAGTTCTTC.

The V call is TRBV10-3, the J call TRBJ2-7, with 9 nucleotides matching TRBD1. This CDR3 has 14 amino acids. Germline lookup yields CDR1 ENHRY and CDR2 SYGVKD. Trimming cost V 9 bases and J 3 bases; bases outside gene matches: 9. Here the CDR3 DNA reads TGTGCCATAGCCCTTACGACAGGGGGCTACGAGCAGTACTTC. Amino acids: CAIALTTGGYEQYF.

The CDR3 spells CASSPHQSSYEQYF. CDR3 DNA sequence: TGTGCCAGTAGTCCCCATCAGAGCTCCTACGAGCAGTACTTC. The rearrangement joins TRBV19 to TRBJ2-7; D gene unclear. The CDR3 runs 14 residues. Trimming removed 5 bases from V and 0 bases from J, with 11 bases in between. The germline V gene has CDR1 LNHDA and CDR2 SQIVND (reference sequence).

This clonotype turned up a few times. The chain is built from TRBV18 and TRBJ2-5; D is unclear. Germline V lookup: CDR1 KGHSH, CDR2 LQKENI. The CDR3 totals 14 residues. Trimming removed 1 base at V and 0 bases at J, with 6 bases between. CDR3 amino acids: CASSPQEYQETQYF. As DNA, the CDR3 is TGTGCCAGCTCACCACAGGAGTACCAAGAGACCCAGTACTTC.

As for this clonotype: This may be a read error, as it is one base from a much larger clone. The rearrangement uses TRBV6-5 and TRBJ1-1, with D maybe TRBD1 (5 bases). Germline V lookup: CDR1 MNHEY, CDR2 SVGAGI. This CDR3 is built from 15 residues. V shed 2 bases and J shed 6 bases, with 16 bases lying between them. Here the CDR3 reads CASSYGDSEAAEAFF. CDR3 DNA sequence: TGTGCCAGCAGTTACGGCGACAGTGAAGCCGCTGAAGCTTTCTTT.

The chain couples TRBV7-2 to TRBJ1-1; 7 positions agree with TRBD1. This CDR3 spans 15 amino acids. The germline gives CDR1 SGHTA, CDR2 FQGNSA. The trim removed 1 base at V and 5 bases at J, leaving 7 bases unmatched. CDR3 DNA: TGTGCCAGCAGCTTAGTCGGACAGGTGGAGACTGAAGCTTTCTTT. This sequence encodes CASSLVGQVETEAFF.

The rearrangement links TRBV10-3 to TRBJ2-7, with D possibly matching TRBD2 (7 bases). V was cut by 6 bases and J by 6 bases, with 12 bases left in between. Germline CDR1 ENHRY, CDR2 SYGVKD. There are 12 residues in the CDR3. CDR3 bases: TGTGCCATCAGCCATGCGGGGGCCGAGCAGTACTTC. Its protein is CAISHAGAEQYF.